This TCR beta chain came from a study of cytomegalovirus exposure and HLA in healthy donors (dated by TCRdb to 2015 to 2018). For the study in its entirety: An earlier analysis of 587 of the donors reported 250 to 300 Gb of sequence data and about 120 million unique TCR beta sequences obtained from around 170 million T cells. About 280 gigabases of sequencing data and around 80 million unique TCR sequences made up an early release that covered around 640 HLA-typed donors. The genetic ancestry cluster associated with self-reported Caucasian donors included roughly four fifths of the approximately 430 genotyped donors. The aim of the study was to test whether cataloging public T cell receptors could identify signatures of past pathogen exposure. The T cell repertoires of 700 or so subjects were profiled by immunosequencing and related to cytomegalovirus serostatus. Along with the roughly 710-subject first cohort, a separate validation cohort of some 130 different subjects was used. The study combined high-throughput TCR immunosequencing, statistical association of individual TCRs with disease status, and machine learning to predict cytomegalovirus infection status. To study patterns of TCR occurrence, a later analysis re-analyzed previously published TCR beta repertoires from around 670 donors and added high-resolution HLA genotyping. The later analysis used no new phenotypic data to find candidate immune exposures, relying instead on TCR beta sequences and their occurrence across donors. An earlier analysis of fewer than 750 of the donors used high-throughput TCR beta sequencing to judge whether each TCR beta V gene segment behaved as functional or pseudogenic. Donor age, sex, ethnicity and CMV serostatus were compiled together with the repertoire data. In a later genetic analysis, genome-wide SNP genotypes for about 55% of the 666 donors were used, and that subset was treated as a discovery cohort. All discovery cohort repertoires had been generated using a single sequencing platform. Class I and class II HLA loci were covered by the typing at four-digit resolution. The number of donors typed differed by locus, with 629-630 for A, B, C, DRB1 and DQB1, roughly 520 for DQA1, 600 to 610 for DPA1, and some 470 for DPB1. Because of strong linkage in the cohort, roughly five DR-DQ haplotypes were treated as single units for association and clustering. Among 398 genotyped donors of the cohort, an average of about 240,000 unique TCR beta nucleotide sequences was sequenced per donor, of which 15% to 20% were non-productive.

Trimming removed 0 bases from V and 6 bases from J, leaving 9 bases between the germline ends. The germline V gene supplies CDR1 MNHEY and CDR2 SVGAGI. The CDR3 measures 15 amino acids from cysteine to phenylalanine. Kept here is only the CDR3 DNA, which spans 45 bases and is read in frame from base 1. Concerning this clone: No antigen is known for it. Base qualities are not recorded, but no much larger clone differs from it by a single base.

The cohort consisted of fewer than 700 healthy bone marrow donors. Cohort members were all nominally healthy when sampled, although unrecorded immune exposures were likely present. The donor tested CMV seropositive, placing the donor among the approximately 290 seropositive members of the cohort. Every donor gave a peripheral blood sample, and the peripheral blood mononuclear cells from that sample were used for TCR beta sequencing. Genomic DNA was extracted from the blood cell samples with the Qiagen DNeasy Blood Extraction Kit. Library method: the immunoSEQ multiplex PCR assay. A mixture of 60 forward primers for TCR Vbeta segments and 13 reverse primers for TCR Jbeta segments was used in the multiplex PCR. A multiplex PCR assay on genomic DNA amplified the CDR3 region of rearranged TCR beta genes. On the Illumina HiSeq System, the amplified TCR beta libraries were sequenced as 87-base-pair reads. The original pipeline was this. A later analysis counted about 80 million unique TCR beta chains across the 670 or so repertoires, and about 10 million of these chains were shared by at least two donors. To remove PCR and sequencing errors, raw reads were error-corrected and collapsed into unique sequences using a nearest-neighbor algorithm that merged closely related sequences. To assign V, D and J gene segments, CDR3 sequences were aligned to IMGT reference sequences. For a sequence to be retained, a match of at least six nucleotides was required to both a V gene segment and a J gene segment. Rearrangements were called productive when the CDR3 lacked stop codons and stayed in frame with V and J; all others were non-productive. CDR3 was defined according to IMGT convention as the region running from the second conserved V-encoded cysteine to the conserved J-encoded phenylalanine. In an earlier analysis of 500 to 650 of the donors, sequences lacking an unambiguous match to a single V gene segment were excluded. An earlier analysis of 500 to 700 of the donors classified V segments as functional when productive rearrangements were above 56.7% and as segregating when the standard deviation between donors was above 5%. A statistical classification framework was built for diagnosing cytomegalovirus status from the catalog of TCR beta chain sequences. V and J gene assignment, in a later analysis, came from comparing TCR nucleotide sequences with IMGT/GENE-DB human TR gene sequences. A later analysis assigned CDR3 sequences and most-parsimonious VDJ recombination scenarios with the TCRdist pipeline. In a later analysis, each TCR beta chain was defined by its CDR3 amino acid sequence together with its V-gene family, and reads without a unique V-gene family were excluded. A later analysis removed 600 or so highly shared, low-generation-probability nucleotide sequences to deal with suspected cross-contamination and a sequencing artifact. A later analysis calculated a clonal expansion index for each public chain from normalized within-repertoire ranks of inferred template counts. In a later analysis, generation probabilities were computed with a VDJ recombination model fitted to out-of-frame rearrangements, and the resulting probabilities were checked against IGoR. Hypergeometric tests were used in a later analysis to score TCR-TCR, TCR-HLA and TCR-CMV co-occurrence, with a repertoire-size bias correction applied to the TCR pairs. In a later analysis, false discovery rates were estimated by permuting HLA or CMV assignments 20 times. In a later analysis, co-occurring TCRs were grouped using DBSCAN, with TCRdist sequence similarity added in when clustering inside HLA-allele-positive subsets. Co-occurrence clustering excluded repertoires with fewer than 30,000 or more than 120,000 public chains, plus five with anomalous nucleotide sharing. TCRdb retrieved this table from immuneACCESS and kept in-frame rearrangements only. Not all clones are present; in checked studies, unresolved V genes account for under half, and no reason is known for the remainder. D and trimming were read from the DNA, whereas the V and J calls and clone size are those reported in that table. Counted in this sample were more than 90,000 clones; 70% to 80% of them appeared once. The ten largest make up 4.5% to 5% of the sample.

Results the study describes overall, beyond this receptor: For the cohort, immune exposure information was limited to CMV serostatus. At a false discovery rate of 0.05, a later analysis linked approximately 18,000 TCR beta sequences to specific HLA alleles. The study gave a list of under 200 TCR beta chains associated with cytomegalovirus. A further reported finding was that TCR beta sequences accurately predicted the HLA-A and HLA-B alleles for most subjects in the first cohort. The authors suggested that the approach could potentially be extended to other disease states and immunological phenotypes. Correlated functional status among segregating V segments might reflect linkage disequilibrium, but an unknown experimental factor could not be ruled out. Because counts were too low, around 18 rarely observed V segments, including chromosome 9 orphons, were left out of the earlier analysis of 500 to 750 of the donors. A later genetic analysis reported fewer N-insertions in productive TCRs among donors in an Asian-associated ancestry cluster than the approximately 700-donor mean. An earlier analysis of around 540 of the donors showed that most TCR beta V segments appeared in productive rearrangements either about 87% or about 30% of the time, which broadly matched IMGT annotations. Cytomegalovirus status was reported to be diagnosed by the classifier with high specificity and sensitivity in both the original and validation cohorts. V-gene and J-gene trimming of TCR beta chains was associated with a missense DCLRE1C variant in a later genetic analysis, and the association was replicated in an independent cohort. Several of the top co-occurrence clusters appeared to be linked to parvovirus B19, influenza, CMV and Epstein-Barr virus, according to a later analysis. In a later analysis, HLA-associated TCR beta chains were found to be more clonally expanded and to have lower generation probabilities than equally common non-associated chains. Most TCR sequences were observed very rarely across donors, whereas some public TCRs were present in many individuals. Only TCR beta chains were sequenced in this cohort, and the absence of alpha or paired-chain data limited detectable features. According to a later analysis, most CMV-associated TCR beta chains appeared to be HLA-restricted, and the HLA associations seemed to be driven largely by CMV exposure. A cluster of highly shared sequence variants was judged likely to be a technical artifact of the sequencing pipeline. Because HLA typing was unavailable for some donors at each locus, only the typed subset was used in association tests. Presence/absence analyses assumed roughly uniform sequencing depth across donors, an assumption that may not hold. In vitro tests confirmed that a few of the cytomegalovirus-associated TCR beta chains recognize cytomegalovirus antigens. In a later analysis, the rate of TCR association differed among HLA loci, with DRB1 alleles having the most associated TCRs and HLA-C alleles having the fewest. The 87-base-pair reads could not distinguish some IMGT-functional V segments, including TRBV6-2 and TRBV6-3, so those segments were excluded. When HLA alleles, especially DR and DQ, strongly co-occurred, attributing TCR associations to individual alleles was difficult.

The rearrangement joined TRBV6-5 to TRBJ1-6, with the D gene uncertain. This clonotype was obtained from a middle-aged man in good health and CMV-seropositive. Sequenced material: PBMCs. The DNA sequence follows: TGTGCCAGCAGTTACTCAGGAGGTATTAATTCACCCCTCCACTTT. It translates as CASSYSGGINSPLHF.